The 3 T cell receptor beta chains presented below share a single source sample, sequenced in a study of blood T cell repertoires in COVID-19. Method: immunoSEQ multiplex PCR; TCRdb's copy keeps in-frame clones and lacks some. The sample yields 190,000 or so clones, around four fifths seen once. The sequenced material came from peripheral blood. These receptor sequences come from a man in his sixties with COVID-19, enrolled during active disease.

There are a few counts of this clone. This rearrangement joins TRBV27 to TRBJ1-4; D is uncertain. Trimming pared 10 bases from V and 5 bases from J, leaving 14 bases between. From germline, CDR1 is MNHEY and CDR2 SMNVEV (reference sequence). The CDR3 contains 13 residues. CDR3 residues: CATSGRLNEKLFF. DNA for the CDR3: TGTGCCACTAGCGGCAGACTAAATGAAAAACTGTTTTTT.

This clone was recorded only once. The V call is TRBV5-4, the J call TRBJ2-7, with 13 bases aligning to TRBD2. Trimming took 3 bases from V and 4 from J; bases not matched to a gene: 4. The CDR3 totals 15 residues. Germline assignment: CDR1 SGHNT and CDR2 YYREEE (reference sequence). The CDR3 loop reads CASSWGTSGDYEQYF. The CDR3 DNA reads TGTGCCAGCAGCTGGGGGACTAGCGGGGATTACGAGCAGTACTTC.

This rearrangement joins TRBV7-9 to TRBJ1-5, with D possibly matching TRBD1 (5 bases). Germline V gives CDR1 SEHNR, CDR2 FQNEAQ (reference sequence). Trimming took 7 bases from V and 9 from J, leaving 16 bases between them. CDR3 length: 13 amino acids. The CDR3 coding sequence is TGTGCCAGCAAAGGGGCTATAGCGGGGCCCCAGCATTTT. It is translated as CASKGAIAGPQHF.